A single sample gave rise to the 24 T cell receptor beta chains below, sequenced in a study of T cell responses to AZD1222 COVID-19 vaccine. The table came from immunoSEQ multiplex PCR; TCRdb's copy has only in-frame clones and leaves some out. There are about 100,000 clones in the sample; approximately 96% occur only once, and around 2% lies in the top ten. The input for sequencing was peripheral blood, taken on day 0 of AZD1222 vaccination. The receptors shown here come from an adult in good health.

The chain recombines TRBV11-2 with TRBJ1-2; D might be TRBD1 (5 bases). V dropped 5 bases and J dropped 2 bases, with 18 bases sitting between them. This CDR3 has 16 residues. The germline gives CDR1 SGHAT, CDR2 FQNNGV. CDR3 sequence (DNA): TGTGCCAGCAGCCGAAAACCGGGGGGAGGGAACTATGGCTACACCTTC. Encoded protein: CASSRKPGGGNYGYTF.

In DNA, the CDR3 is TGTGCCAGCTCACTAACGAGCAGGGTGAACACTGAAGCTTTCTTT. It encodes CASSLTSRVNTEAFF. V is TRBV18 and J is TRBJ1-1, with a possible D match to TRBD1 (5 bases). CDR3 length: 15 residues. Germline CDR1 and CDR2: KGHSH and LQKENI. The V end was cut by 4 bases, the J end by 0 bases, with 12 bases between. Based on the CDR3 plus reference TRBV18 and TRBJ1-1, the full variable domain is NAGVMQNPRHLVRRRGQEARLRCSPMKGHSHVYWYRQLPEEGLKFMVYLQKENIIDESGMPKERFSAEFPKEGPSILRIQQVVRGDSAAYFCASSLTSRVNTEAFFGQGTRLTVV.

The chain has TRBV19 and TRBJ1-1; no definite D call. The CDR3 extends over 12 amino acids. The V end lost 3 bases, the J end lost 7 bases, and 9 bases lay between the germline ends. Germline V gene lookup returns CDR1 LNHDA and CDR2 SQIVND (reference sequence). DNA of the CDR3: TGTGCCAGTAGTATGGAAGGGCGTGAAGCTTTCTTT. This gives the protein CASSMEGREAFF.

The chain employs TRBV27 and TRBJ1-1; 8 nucleotides line up with TRBD1. Germline CDR1 is MNHEY and CDR2 is SMNVEV (reference sequence). V shed 6 bases, J shed 0 bases, and the junction held 9 bases outside the gene matches. The CDR3 runs to 16 residues. CDR3 DNA sequence: TGTGCCAGCAGACCAGGACAGGGCCGGCTGAACACTGAAGCTTTCTTT. Its translation: CASRPGQGRLNTEAFF.

The chain carries TRBV5-8 and TRBJ1-5; D remains unclear. The CDR3 contains 14 residues. Trimming pared 1 base from V and 1 base from J, leaving 6 bases between. The germline gives CDR1 SGHTS, CDR2 YDEGEE. The CDR3 here is CASSLFGSNQPQHF. The CDR3 DNA sequence: TGTGCCAGCAGCTTGTTCGGAAGCAATCAGCCCCAGCATTTT.

CDR3 bases: TGCGCCAGCAGCCAAGAGAGGGCTCTCTTTAACTATGGCTACACCTTC. Translating gives CASSQERALFNYGYTF. The chain is built from TRBV4-1 and TRBJ1-2, with D unclear. This CDR3 has 16 amino acids. Trimming removed 0 bases at V and 1 base at J, with 12 bases between. The V gene's germline CDR1 is MGHRA and CDR2 YSYEKL.

The rearrangement joins TRBV19 to TRBJ2-1, with 13 bases fitting TRBD2. Looked up from germline, CDR1 is LNHDA and CDR2 is SQIVND (reference sequence). The CDR3 contains 15 residues. The V gene end was trimmed by 4 bases and the J gene end by 7 bases; junction bases not matched to a gene: 4. The CDR3 coding sequence is TGTGCCAGTAGTACGACTAGCGGGGGGAGGAATGAGCAGTTCTTC. It codes for CASSTTSGGRNEQFF.

The chain is built from TRBV6-1 and TRBJ1-6; D remains unclear. CDR1 and CDR2 from the germline V gene are MNHNS and SASEGT. V lost 5 bases and J 7 bases, leaving 15 bases between the germline ends. This CDR3 has 15 amino acids. The CDR3 DNA is TGTGCCAGCAGTTTGGATGGACGGAAAAATTCACCCCTCCACTTT. Translation gives CASSLDGRKNSPLHF.

V and J are TRBV12-3 or TRBV12-4 and TRBJ1-1; D not certain. Trimming removed 4 bases from V and 3 bases from J, with 6 bases in between. The CDR3 is 12 residues long. CDR3 nucleotide sequence: TGTGCCAGCAGTTCCGGGTACACTGAAGCTTTCTTT. Residues: CASSSGYTEAFF.

The chain is built from TRBV7-9 and TRBJ1-2; 7 nucleotides match TRBD1. Germline V gene sequence: CDR1 SEHNR, CDR2 FQNEAQ (reference sequence). V gave up 5 bases and J gave up 7 bases; unmatched junction bases: 22. The CDR3 runs 18 residues. The chain's CDR3 is CASSPTYRGRHSSSGYTF. For the CDR3, the DNA is TGTGCCAGCAGCCCGACATACAGGGGACGTCACTCCTCCAGTGGCTACACCTTC.

J is TRBJ2-1 and V is TRBV5-8; D call uncertain. Between the trimmed V and J ends, which lost 1 base and 8 bases, there was a span of 13 bases. The CDR3 is 14 residues long. Germline V CDR1 and CDR2: SGHTS, YDEGEE. The DNA of the CDR3 is TGTGCCAGCAGCTTGCAGGTAGTAGCAGATGAGCAGTTCTTC. Encoded protein: CASSLQVVADEQFF. The full variable domain, rest sourced from reference TRBV5-8 and TRBJ2-1, is EAGVTQSPTHLIKTRGQQATLRCSPISGHTSVYWYQQALGLGLQFLLWYDEGEERNRGNFPPRFSGRQFPNYSSELNVNALELEDSALYLCASSLQVVADEQFFGPGTRLTVL.

The rearrangement uses TRBV11-3 and TRBJ1-2; D is ambiguous. The CDR3 extends over 12 amino acids. CDR1 is SGHNT and CDR2 is YENEEA in the germline V gene. V was pared by 0 bases and J by 4 bases, with 3 bases between. The chain's CDR3 is CASSLDSYGYTF. The CDR3 coding sequence is TGTGCCAGCAGCTTAGACAGCTATGGCTACACCTTC.

V is TRBV10-3 and J is TRBJ1-1; D call uncertain. Germline loops: CDR1 ENHRY, CDR2 SYGVKD. Trimming cost V 8 bases and J 1 base, with 8 bases left between them. The CDR3 totals 12 residues. The CDR3 DNA sequence: TGTGCCATCCGATGGGGGAACACTGAAGCTTTCTTT. Its protein product is CAIRWGNTEAFF.

V is TRBV28 and J is TRBJ1-4, with D possibly matching TRBD1 (5 bases). The germline V and J ends were trimmed by 7 bases and 8 bases, with 26 bases remaining between them. CDR1 MDHEN and CDR2 SYDVKM come from the germline V gene. The CDR3 runs 17 residues. CDR3 region: CASTADTTRPQGEKLFF. CDR3 DNA sequence: TGTGCCAGCACCGCGGACACCACGCGTCCTCAAGGGGAAAAACTGTTTTTT.

This clone was recorded a few times. The chain has TRBV10-2 and TRBJ1-2, with a weak D call TRBD1 (5 bases). Germline-derived CDR1 and CDR2 are WSHSY and SAAADI. Trimming stripped 0 bases from V and 8 bases from J, with 25 bases between. The CDR3 consists of 18 residues. CDR3 bases: TGCGCCAGCAGTGAGTCGTACAGGACCACTCGGGGCCATTGGGGCTACACCTTC. Translated: CASSESYRTTRGHWGYTF.

This rearrangement joins TRBV5-8 to TRBJ1-5; D gene ambiguous. CDR1 and CDR2 from the germline V gene are SGHTS and YDEGEE. V lost 2 bases and J lost 3, with 9 bases in between. There are 14 residues in the CDR3. For the CDR3, the DNA is TGTGCCAGCAGCTTTTATGGTTCCAATCAGCCCCAGCATTTT. Its protein product is CASSFYGSNQPQHF.

In DNA form, the CDR3 reads TGTGCCAGCAGCCCCGGGACAGGGCCTAATGAAAAACTGTTTTTT. Translating it yields CASSPGTGPNEKLFF. This chain connects TRBV11-2 to TRBJ1-4; the match to TRBD1 covers 9 bases. Looked up from germline, CDR1 is SGHAT and CDR2 is FQNNGV. The CDR3 consists of 15 residues. The ends lost 5 bases at V and 3 bases at J; junction bases unmatched: 4.

This clone is a singleton in its sample. This rearrangement joins TRBV12-3 or TRBV12-4 to TRBJ1-1, with TRBD1 identical over 7 bases. After removal of 3 bases from V and 6 bases from J, the junction contained 4 bases not matched to a gene. The CDR3 is 13 amino acids. The CDR3 reads CASSLQGVPEAFF. The CDR3 DNA follows: TGTGCCAGCAGTTTGCAGGGGGTCCCTGAAGCTTTCTTT.

The V gene is TRBV28, the J gene TRBJ2-1; weak D call: TRBD2 (6 bases). The CDR3 has 14 amino acids. V was cut by 3 bases and J by 3 bases, with 9 bases left in between. Germline CDR1 is MDHEN and CDR2 is SYDVKM. The DNA for the CDR3 is TGTGCCAGCAGTTTCCCCGGGAGCTACAATGAGCAGTTCTTC. Translating gives CASSFPGSYNEQFF.

The gene calls are TRBV7-8 and TRBJ1-1; D gene ambiguous. Germline CDR1 is SGHVS and CDR2 is FQNEAQ. There are 14 residues in the CDR3. V was shortened by 5 bases and J by 4 bases, with 14 bases between the two germline ends. The CDR3 is CASSPNRAVTEAFF. The CDR3 DNA reads TGTGCCAGCAGCCCTAATCGGGCAGTCACTGAAGCTTTCTTT.

This clone was seen a single time. The CDR3 nucleotides read TGTGCCAGCAATCCAAGGGGGAACACTGAAGCTTTCTTT. It yields the protein CASNPRGNTEAFF. The chain recombines TRBV6-5 with TRBJ1-1; possibly TRBD1 for D (5 bases). The CDR3 is 13 residues long. V was shortened by 7 bases and J by 1 base, with 10 bases between the two germline ends. Per the germline V gene, CDR1 is MNHEY and CDR2 is SVGAGI.

This chain uses TRBV11-2 with TRBJ2-5, with 7 positions matching TRBD1. CDR3 length: 15 amino acids. J was trimmed by 3 bases and V by 4 bases; bases with no gene match: 8. Germline V CDR1 and CDR2: SGHAT, FQNNGV. In nucleotides, the CDR3 is TGTGCCAGCAGCTACCGGGACAGAATCAAAGAGACCCAGTACTTC. It translates to CASSYRDRIKETQYF.

The chain carries TRBV5-6 and TRBJ2-5; TRBD1 agrees at 8 bases. The CDR3 loop spans 14 amino acids. Germline CDR1 and CDR2: SGHDT and YYEEEE. V lost 2 bases and J lost 5; bases outside the gene matches: 5. For the CDR3, the DNA is TGTGCCAGCAGCTTTGACAGGGGCATGGAGACCCAGTACTTC. Amino acids: CASSFDRGMETQYF.

CDR3 sequence (DNA): TGTGCCAGCAGCGGTAATACCCTAGCGGGCGTCTACGAGCAGTACTTC. Translation: CASSGNTLAGVYEQYF. This chain joins TRBV7-8 and TRBJ2-7, with 8 bases aligning to TRBD2. The germline V gene has CDR1 SGHVS and CDR2 FQNEAQ. V lost 5 bases, J lost 3 bases, and 12 bases stayed unmatched. This CDR3 region has 16 residues.